This T cell receptor beta chain was recovered during a study of CD8+ T cells in alopecia areata. There are a few counts of this clone. Sequencing used cDNA as its template, made by extracting RNA and reverse transcribing it. Clones were sequenced by immunoSEQ multiplex PCR, and TCRdb holds only the in-frame ones, with some missing. Among around 14,000 clones listed, roughly three fifths were seen once. CD4+ cells of roughly 5 patients were subjected to sorting into CD25+CD127- cells. Lesional scalp tissue (obtained by punch biopsy) and peripheral blood were collected from alopecia areata patients. The clonotype was recovered from a human donor with alopecia areata. The source material was CD4+ Tregs sorted from blood.

The CDR3 is CASSSGSWNEQFF. In nucleotides, the CDR3 is TGTGCCAGCAGTTCCGGGTCCTGGAATGAGCAGTTCTTC. The rearrangement joins TRBV28 to TRBJ2-1; no firm D call. Germline assignment: CDR1 MDHEN and CDR2 SYDVKM. The CDR3 has 13 residues. Trimming shortened V by 4 bases and J by 7 bases, and 11 bases separated the two germline ends.